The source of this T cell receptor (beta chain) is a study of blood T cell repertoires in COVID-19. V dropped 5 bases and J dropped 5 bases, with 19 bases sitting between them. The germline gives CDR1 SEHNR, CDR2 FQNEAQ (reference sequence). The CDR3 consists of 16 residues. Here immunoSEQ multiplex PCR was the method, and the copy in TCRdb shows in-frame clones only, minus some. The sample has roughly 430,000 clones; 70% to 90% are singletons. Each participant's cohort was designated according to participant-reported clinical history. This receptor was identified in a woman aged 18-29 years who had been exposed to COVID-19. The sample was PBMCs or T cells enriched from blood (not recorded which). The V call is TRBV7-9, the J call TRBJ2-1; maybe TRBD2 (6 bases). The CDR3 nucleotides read TGTGCCAGCAGCCCCCCGTGGTGGGCGGGGAACAATGAGCAGTTCTTC. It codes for CASSPPWWAGNNEQFF.